Below are 7 T cell receptor beta chains sequenced from a single sample in a study of metastatic and nonmetastatic thyroid tumors. Before thyroid surgery, none of the patients had received any treatment. TCRdb re-called clones via MiXCR from the PCR reads. The sample holds roughly 75,000 clones; 12% are singletons and the top ten take approximately 10%. Sequenced sample: tumor tissue. These receptors originate from a female donor with papillary thyroid cancer or a benign thyroid nodule (not recorded which). Some clones in this sample may be carry-over from other donors' samples.

This clone was counted at least ten times. The chain carries TRBV12-3 or TRBV12-4 and TRBJ2-4; 7 nucleotides match TRBD2. CDR3 length: 15 amino acids. After removal of 7 bases from V and 4 bases from J, the junction contained 10 bases not matched to a gene. The CDR3 is CASNTGGGRKNIQYF. The CDR3 nucleotides read TGTGCCAGCAATACGGGGGGAGGGCGGAAAAACATTCAGTACTTC.

As concerns this clone: A much larger clone differs from this one at a single base, so this may be a read error. The chain is built from TRBV2 and TRBJ2-1, with TRBD1 matching 7 bases. Germline loops: CDR1 SNHLY, CDR2 FYNNEI. The CDR3 is made up of 16 amino acids. V lost 7 bases, J lost 5 bases, and 14 bases stayed unmatched. The CDR3 here is CASITLINRGNNEQFF. DNA of the CDR3: TGTGCCAGCATTACCCTAATTAACAGGGGCAACAATGAGCAGTTCTTC.

This clone was found many times. This CDR3 is CASSQEGGDRATPYEQYF. As DNA, the CDR3 is TGCGCCAGCAGCCAAGAAGGCGGGGACAGGGCGACACCCTACGAGCAGTACTTC. The V gene is TRBV4-1, the J gene TRBJ2-7, with 9 bases fitting TRBD1. The CDR3 is made up of 18 amino acids. Trimming removed 0 bases from V and 2 bases from J; junction bases left unmatched: 11. Germline CDR1 reads MGHRA; CDR2 reads YSYEKL.

Note on this clone: Mismatch with germline at one junction end may stem from a read error. This chain links TRBV11-2 with TRBJ2-7, with 10 bases identical to TRBD2. Germline V gene data show CDR1 as SGHAT and CDR2 as FQNNGV. The CDR3 length is 16 residues. In nucleotides, the CDR3 is TGTGTCAGCAGCTCCTACTCTCTAGCGGGAGCTGGCGAGCAGTACTTC. As protein: CVSSSYSLAGAGEQYF.

The sample holds many counts of this clone. This chain links TRBV7-9 with TRBJ1-2, with a tentative D call TRBD1 (6 bases). The ends were cut back, 5 bases at V and 5 bases at J, with 12 bases in the middle. The CDR3 runs to 13 residues. In germline, CDR1 is SEHNR, CDR2 FQNEAQ (reference sequence). The CDR3 nucleotides read TGTGCCAGCAGCACTACAGGGTTTTATGGCTACACCTTC. Translation: CASSTTGFYGYTF.

This clone came up many times. The V and J genes are TRBV20-1 and TRBJ1-5; D gene uncertain. CDR1 and CDR2 from the germline V gene are DFQATT and SNEGSKA (reference sequence). V was shortened by 6 bases and J by 6 bases, with 15 bases between the two germline ends. This CDR3 has 13 residues. The CDR3 sequence: CSALLPGVQPQHF. The CDR3 nucleotides read TGCAGTGCCCTGCTGCCCGGGGTTCAGCCCCAGCATTTT.

The table lists this clone with many counts. The J gene is TRBJ2-1, the V gene TRBV9; 11 nucleotides match TRBD2. Losses at the gene ends were 3 bases for V and 4 bases for J; bases not matched to a gene: 9. The CDR3 is 17 amino acids. The germline V gene encodes CDR1 SGDLS and CDR2 YYNGEE. CDR3 sequence (DNA): TGTGCCAGCAGCGACATGGGGACTAGCGGTAATTACAATGAGCAGTTCTTC. It specifies CASSDMGTSGNYNEQFF. Complete variable domain (other parts from reference TRBV9 and TRBJ2-1): DSGVTQTPKHLITATGQRVTLRCSPRSGDLSVYWYQQSLDQGLQFLIQYYNGEERAKGNILERFSAQQFPDLHSELNLSSLELGDSALYFCASSDMGTSGNYNEQFFGPGTRLTVL.